This TCR beta chain was recovered during a study of cytomegalovirus exposure and HLA in healthy donors. Study in general: A prior study identified approximately 120 million unique TCR beta sequences from about 180 million T cells.

As for this clone: Its antigen is not identified.

The CDR3 runs to 14 residues. V shed 0 bases and J shed 1 base, with 8 bases lying between them. CDR1 SQVTM and CDR2 ANQGSEA come from the germline V gene. Points from the study as a whole: Association of some 18,000 TCR beta sequences with HLA alleles was found at 0.05 false discovery rate in a later analysis. A missense variant in DCLRE1C was later tied to TCR beta V- and J-gene trimming.

It was with 60 Vbeta and 13 Jbeta primers that the PCR ran. Here immunoSEQ multiplex PCR was the method, and the copy in TCRdb shows in-frame clones only, minus some. This table has some 90,000 clones, less than 85% appearing once. The sequenced material came from PBMCs. The sequence derives from a man aged 25 to 40 in good health and CMV-seropositive. The genes are TRBV29-1 and TRBJ2-3; D unresolved. The CDR3 DNA reads TGCAGCGTTGAAGATAGTCTAGGCACAGATACGCAGTATTTT. Translating gives CSVEDSLGTDTQYF.